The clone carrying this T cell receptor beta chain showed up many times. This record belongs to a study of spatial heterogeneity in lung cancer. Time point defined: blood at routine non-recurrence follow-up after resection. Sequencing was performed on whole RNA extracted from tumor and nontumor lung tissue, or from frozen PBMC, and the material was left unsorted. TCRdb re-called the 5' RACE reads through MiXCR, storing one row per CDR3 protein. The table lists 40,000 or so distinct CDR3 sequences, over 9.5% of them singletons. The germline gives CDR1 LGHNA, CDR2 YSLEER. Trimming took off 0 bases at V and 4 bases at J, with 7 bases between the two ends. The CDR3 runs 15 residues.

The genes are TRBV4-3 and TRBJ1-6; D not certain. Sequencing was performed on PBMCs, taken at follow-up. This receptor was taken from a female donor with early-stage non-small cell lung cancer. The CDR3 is CASSQDNPYNSPLHF. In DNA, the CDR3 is TGCGCCAGCAGCCAAGATAACCCGTATAATTCACCCCTCCACTTT.